The clone carrying this TCR beta chain has at least ten counts. The target antigen is unknown. These data belong to a study of early T cells in non-severe SARS-CoV-2 infection. Overall study findings and caveats: Private and CD4 specificities were missed by VDJdb matching, which favored anti-spike CD8 responses.

Germline assignment: CDR1 SGHTA and CDR2 FQGNSA. The CDR3 covers 14 residues. Unmatched junction bases numbered 5, after V lost 3 bases and J lost 6 bases. A single record per CDR3 protein comes from TCRdb applying MiXCR to the 5' RACE reads. This sample has roughly 99,000 distinct CDR3 sequences; around 10% occur once, and the top ten carry more than 6.5%. V and J are TRBV7-2 and TRBJ2-7, with 10 bases matching TRBD2. The origin of this receptor is an adult who was a healthcare worker with PCR-confirmed SARS-CoV-2 infection or an uninfected control (not recorded which). Sequencing used whole blood. CDR3 sequence: CASSLEREGSEQYF. The CDR3 bases are TGTGCCAGCAGCTTGGAGCGGGAGGGTAGCGAGCAGTACTTC.